This is a list of T cell receptor beta chains from one sample in a study of blood T cell repertoires in COVID-19. Some clones are missing from TCRdb's copy, which holds only in-frame ones; the method was immunoSEQ multiplex PCR. The sample records fewer than 55,000 clones, around 68% being singletons. The sample was peripheral blood. The receptors derive from a woman between 70 and 85 years old with acute or convalescent COVID-19. Both conserved end residues are part of each CDR3. D genes are given only for firm matches. Size is stated for part of the rows, as once, few or many counts, or as a class when the clone is expanded.

>TRBV2|-|TRBD1|TRBJ2-1
TGTGCCAGCAGGGTAGACAGGGGGTCCGACAATGAGCAGTTCTTC
CASRVDRGSDNEQFF
>TRBV7-9|-|TRBD2|TRBJ2-4
TGTGCCAGCAGCTCAGTACTAGCGGGGGGAAAAAACATTCAGTACTTC
CASSSVLAGGKNIQYF
>TRBV7-8|few|-|TRBJ1-6
TGTGCCAGCAGCACCTCGGCAGGGGCGTCACCCCTCCACTTT
CASSTSAGASPLHF
>TRBV18|-|-|TRBJ2-7
TGTGCCAGCTCACCTGCTCGGGAATCCTACGAGCAGTACTTC
CASSPARESYEQYF
>TRBV5-1|-|TRBD1|TRBJ2-7
TGCGCCAGTATGAAACAGGGGGTAACCTACGAGCAGTACTTC
CASMKQGVTYEQYF
>TRBV12-1|-|-|TRBJ2-1
TGTGCCAGCAGCTTTGGCCCCCGGTCACCAAAATCCTACAATGAGCAGTTCTTC
CASSFGPRSPKSYNEQFF
>TRBV24-1|-|TRBD2|TRBJ2-5
TGTGCCACCAGTGATTCGGGAGGGGAGCAAGAAGAGACCCAGTACTTC
CATSDSGGEQEETQYF
>TRBV7-2|-|-|TRBJ2-7
TGTGCCAGCAGTTCCCAGGGTGCAGTGAACGAGCAGTACTTC
CASSSQGAVNEQYF
>TRBV2|-|-|TRBJ2-1
TGTGCCAGCAGTGAAATCCTTTTTCAGTTCTTC
CASSEILFQFF
>TRBV7-7|-|TRBD2|TRBJ2-2
TGTGCTAGCAGCCAAGCGGGGGGGTACACCGGGGAGCTGTTTTTT
CASSQAGGYTGELFF
>TRBV5-1|-|-|TRBJ2-3
TGCGCCAGCAGCCGGGATGGGGGCCTTAGCACAGATACGCAGTATTTT
CASSRDGGLSTDTQYF
>TRBV4-1|-|TRBD1|TRBJ1-2
TGCGCCAGCCGAGATCTAAGGGGGCCTAAGGTTGGCTACACCTTC
CASRDLRGPKVGYTF
>TRBV11-2|-|TRBD1|TRBJ2-3
TGTGCCAGCAGTCCGAGGACAGGGGGCTTTAAAGATACGCAGTATTTT
CASSPRTGGFKDTQYF
>TRBV5-4|-|TRBD1|TRBJ1-1
TGTGCCAGCAGCGTCGCAGGGGGTGAAGCTTTCTTT
CASSVAGGEAFF
>TRBV7-2|many|-|TRBJ1-3
TGTGCCAGCAGCACCGGACTAACGGGTGGAAACACCATATATTTT
CASSTGLTGGNTIYF
>TRBV27|-|TRBD1|TRBJ1-5
TGTGCCAGCAGTTTAAGGCGCACAGGGGGCGGCAATCAGCCCCAGCATTTT
CASSLRRTGGGNQPQHF
>TRBV9|-|TRBD2|TRBJ2-7
TGTGCCAGCAGCGCACGGGAGGGACCTTACGAGCAGTACTTC
CASSAREGPYEQYF
>TRBV6-5|few|TRBD1|TRBJ1-2
TGTGCCAGCAGGGACACAGGGGGCAATGGCTACACCTTC
CASRDTGGNGYTF
>TRBV7-9|-|-|TRBJ1-6
TGTGCCAGCAGAGGGGCGGATATTTATAATTCACCCCTCCACTTT
CASRGADIYNSPLHF
>TRBV21-1|once|-|TRBJ1-1
TGTGCCAGCAGCAAAGATGGAGACCTTGAAGCTTTCTTT
CASSKDGDLEAFF
>TRBV12-3/TRBV12-4|-|-|TRBJ2-2
TGTGCCAGCAGCCGCACTCGAGGAGGGGAGCTGTTTTTT
CASSRTRGGELFF
>TRBV10-3|-|TRBD1|TRBJ1-4
TGTGCCATCAGTGAGTCGACAGGGGGAAATGAAAAACTGTTTTTT
CAISESTGGNEKLFF